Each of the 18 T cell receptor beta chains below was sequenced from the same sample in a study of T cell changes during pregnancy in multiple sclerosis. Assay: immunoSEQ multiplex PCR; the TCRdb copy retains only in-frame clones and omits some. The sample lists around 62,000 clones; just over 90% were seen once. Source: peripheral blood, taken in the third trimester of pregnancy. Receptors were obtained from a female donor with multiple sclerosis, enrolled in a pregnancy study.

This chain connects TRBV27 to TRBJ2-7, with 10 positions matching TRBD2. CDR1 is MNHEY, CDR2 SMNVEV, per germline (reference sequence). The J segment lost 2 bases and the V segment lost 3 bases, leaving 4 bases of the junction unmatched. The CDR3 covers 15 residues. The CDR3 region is CASSFQGLATYEQYF. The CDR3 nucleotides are TGTGCCAGCAGTTTCCAGGGACTAGCGACCTACGAGCAGTACTTC.

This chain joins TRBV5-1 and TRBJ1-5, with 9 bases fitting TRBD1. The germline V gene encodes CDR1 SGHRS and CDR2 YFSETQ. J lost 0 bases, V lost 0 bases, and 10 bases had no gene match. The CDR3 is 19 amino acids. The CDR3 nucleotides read TGCGCCAGCAGCTTGGGGGCCGGGACAGGGTGGAATAGCAATCAGCCCCAGCATTTT. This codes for CASSLGAGTGWNSNQPQHF.

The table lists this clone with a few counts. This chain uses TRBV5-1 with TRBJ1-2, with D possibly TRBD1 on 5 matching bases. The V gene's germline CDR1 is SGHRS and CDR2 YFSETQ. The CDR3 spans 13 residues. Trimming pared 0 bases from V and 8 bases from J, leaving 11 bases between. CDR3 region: CASSLAAGSGYTF. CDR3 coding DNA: TGCGCCAGCAGCTTGGCGGCAGGGTCGGGCTACACCTTC.

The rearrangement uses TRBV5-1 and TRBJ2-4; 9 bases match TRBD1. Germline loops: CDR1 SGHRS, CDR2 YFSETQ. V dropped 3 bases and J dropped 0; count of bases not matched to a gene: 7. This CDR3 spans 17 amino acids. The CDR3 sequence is CASSSDRGVLAKNIQYF. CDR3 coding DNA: TGCGCCAGCAGCTCGGACAGGGGAGTCCTAGCCAAAAACATTCAGTACTTC.

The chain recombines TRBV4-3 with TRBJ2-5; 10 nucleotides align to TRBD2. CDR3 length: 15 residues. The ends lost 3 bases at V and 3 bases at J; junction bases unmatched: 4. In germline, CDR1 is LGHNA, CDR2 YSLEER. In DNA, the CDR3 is TGCGCCAGCAGCCAGAACCTAGCGGGGGAAGAGACCCAGTACTTC. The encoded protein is CASSQNLAGEETQYF.

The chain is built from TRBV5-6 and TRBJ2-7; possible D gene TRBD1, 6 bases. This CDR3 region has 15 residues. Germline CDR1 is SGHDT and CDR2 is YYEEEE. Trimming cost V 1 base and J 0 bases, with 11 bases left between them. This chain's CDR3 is CASSLWTASSYEQYF. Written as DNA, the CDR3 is TGTGCCAGCAGCTTGTGGACAGCGAGCTCCTACGAGCAGTACTTC.

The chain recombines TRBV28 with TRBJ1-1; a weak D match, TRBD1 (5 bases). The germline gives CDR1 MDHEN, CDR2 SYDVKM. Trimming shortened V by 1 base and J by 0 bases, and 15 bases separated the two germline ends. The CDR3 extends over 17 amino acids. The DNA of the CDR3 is TGTGCCAGCAGTTTATTCCCTCCAGACAGACTGAACACTGAAGCTTTCTTT. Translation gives CASSLFPPDRLNTEAFF. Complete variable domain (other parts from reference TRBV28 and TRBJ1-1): DVKVTQSSRYLVKRTGEKVFLECVQDMDHENMFWYRQDPGLGLRLIYFSYDVKMKEKGDIPEGYSVSREKKERFSLILESASTNQTSMYLCASSLFPPDRLNTEAFFGQGTRLTVV.

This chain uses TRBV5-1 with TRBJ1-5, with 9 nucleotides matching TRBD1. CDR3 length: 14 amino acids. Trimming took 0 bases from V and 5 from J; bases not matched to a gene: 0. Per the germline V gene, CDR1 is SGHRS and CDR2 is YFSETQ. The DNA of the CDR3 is TGCGCCAGCAGCTTGGGGGACAGGGATCAGCCCCAGCATTTT. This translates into CASSLGDRDQPQHF. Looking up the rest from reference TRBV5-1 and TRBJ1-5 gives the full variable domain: KAGVTQTPRYLIKTRGQQVTLSCSPISGHRSVSWYQQTPGQGLQFLFEYFSETQRNKGNFPGRFSGRQFSNSRSEMNVSTLELGDSALYLCASSLGDRDQPQHFGDGTRLSIL.

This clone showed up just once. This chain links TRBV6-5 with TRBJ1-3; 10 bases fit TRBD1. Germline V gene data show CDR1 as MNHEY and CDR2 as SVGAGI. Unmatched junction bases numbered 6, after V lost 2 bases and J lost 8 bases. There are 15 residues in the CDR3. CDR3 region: CASSYGRDRGHTIYF. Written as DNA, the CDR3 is TGTGCCAGCAGTTACGGTCGGGACAGGGGACACACCATATATTTT.

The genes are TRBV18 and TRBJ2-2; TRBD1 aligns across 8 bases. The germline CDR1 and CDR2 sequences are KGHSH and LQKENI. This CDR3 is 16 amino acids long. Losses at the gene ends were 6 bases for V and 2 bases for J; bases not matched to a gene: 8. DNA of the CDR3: TGTGCCAGCTCTCACAGCGGACAGGGTAACACCGGGGAGCTGTTTTTT. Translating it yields CASSHSGQGNTGELFF.

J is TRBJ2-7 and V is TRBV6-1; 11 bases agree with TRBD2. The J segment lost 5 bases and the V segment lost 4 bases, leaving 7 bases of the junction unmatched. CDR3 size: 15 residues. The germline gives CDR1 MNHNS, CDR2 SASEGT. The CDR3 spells CASSAELAGAHEQYF. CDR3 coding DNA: TGTGCCAGCAGTGCAGAACTAGCGGGGGCCCACGAGCAGTACTTC.

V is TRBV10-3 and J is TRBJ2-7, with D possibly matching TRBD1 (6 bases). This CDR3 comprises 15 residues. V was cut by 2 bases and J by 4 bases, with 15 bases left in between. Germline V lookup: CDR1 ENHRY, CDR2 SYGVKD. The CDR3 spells CAISEPGQTTYEQYF. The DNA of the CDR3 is TGTGCCATCAGTGAGCCAGGACAGACGACTTACGAGCAGTACTTC.

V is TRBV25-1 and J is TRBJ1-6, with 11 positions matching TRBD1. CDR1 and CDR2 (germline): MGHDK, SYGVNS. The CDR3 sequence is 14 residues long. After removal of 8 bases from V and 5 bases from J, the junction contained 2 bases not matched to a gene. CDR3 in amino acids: CASGGQGDNSPLHF. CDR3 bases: TGTGCCAGCGGGGGACAGGGGGATAATTCACCCCTCCACTTT.

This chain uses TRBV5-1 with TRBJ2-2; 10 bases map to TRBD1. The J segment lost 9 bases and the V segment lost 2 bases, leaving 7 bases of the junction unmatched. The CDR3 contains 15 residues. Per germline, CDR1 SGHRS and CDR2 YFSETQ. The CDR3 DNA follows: TGCGCCAGCAGCTTTACCGGGACAGGGGACCGGGAGCTGTTTTTT. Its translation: CASSFTGTGDRELFF.

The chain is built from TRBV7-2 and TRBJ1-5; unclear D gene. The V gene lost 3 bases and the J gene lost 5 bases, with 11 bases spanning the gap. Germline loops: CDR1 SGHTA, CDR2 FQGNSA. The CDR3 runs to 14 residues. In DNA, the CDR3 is TGTGCCAGCAGCTTTTCCTTGAGTGATCAGCCCCAGCATTTT. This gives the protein CASSFSLSDQPQHF.

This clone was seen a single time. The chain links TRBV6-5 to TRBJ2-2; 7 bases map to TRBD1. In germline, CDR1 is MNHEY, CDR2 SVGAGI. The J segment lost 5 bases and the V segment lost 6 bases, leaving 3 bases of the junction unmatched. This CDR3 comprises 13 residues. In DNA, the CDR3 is TGTGCCAGCAGCCGACAGGGAACCGGGGAGCTGTTTTTT. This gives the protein CASSRQGTGELFF.

CDR3 sequence (DNA): TGTGCCAGCAGGCGGGACTATAACTCCGATGAGCAGTTCTTC. Residues: CASRRDYNSDEQFF. The rearrangement joins TRBV6-6 to TRBJ2-1, with 7 bases fitting TRBD2. J lost 8 bases, V lost 6 bases, and 10 bases had no gene match. The germline V gene encodes CDR1 MNHNY and CDR2 SVGAGI (reference sequence). The CDR3 extends over 14 amino acids.

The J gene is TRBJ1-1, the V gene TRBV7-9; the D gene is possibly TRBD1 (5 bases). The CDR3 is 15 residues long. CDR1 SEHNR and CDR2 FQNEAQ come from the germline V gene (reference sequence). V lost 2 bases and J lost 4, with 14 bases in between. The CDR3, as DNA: TGTGCCAGCAGCTTATCAGGGTGGGGGGGCACTGAAGCTTTCTTT. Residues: CASSLSGWGGTEAFF.